This is a list of T cell receptor beta chains from one sample in a study of early T cells in non-severe SARS-CoV-2 infection. TCRdb reprocessed the 5' RACE reads with MiXCR, giving one entry per CDR3 protein. Of some 77,000 distinct CDR3 sequences listed, roughly 12% are singletons. The sample here was whole blood, taken at baseline. These receptors were obtained from an adult who was a healthcare worker with PCR-confirmed SARS-CoV-2 infection or an uninfected control (not recorded which). The donor label of this sample is uncertain. The CDR3 runs from the conserved cysteine through the conserved F or W. The D gene is left open where the match is weak. For some rows the clone size is stated as once, few or many, or as a class when expanded; others skip it.

clone_size	v_call	j_call	d_call	cdr3_nt	cdr3_aa
-	TRBV18	TRBJ1-5	TRBD1	TGTGCCAGCTCACCGGACAGGGGCGGGAATCAGCCCCAGCATTTT	CASSPDRGGNQPQHF
-	TRBV20-1	TRBJ2-3	TRBD2	TGCAGTGCTAGTAGCGGGGGGGACACAGATACGCAGTATTTT	CSASSGGDTDTQYF
-	TRBV3-1	TRBJ2-3	TRBD2	TGTGCCAGCAGCCGAGGAGGACTAGCGGGACGCACAGATACGCAGTATTTT	CASSRGGLAGRTDTQYF
-	TRBV6-2/TRBV6-3	TRBJ2-5	TRBD2	TGTGCCAGTGGGACTAGCGGGTGGGACCAAGAGACCCAGTACTTC	CASGTSGWDQETQYF
-	TRBV6-5	TRBJ2-1	-	TGTACCACCTTCGGGGGCGCGTCCTACAATGAGCAGTTCTTC	CTTFGGASYNEQFF
-	TRBV29-1	TRBJ2-3	-	TGCAGCGTTGAAGATAGCAGCACAGATACGCAGTATTTT	CSVEDSSTDTQYF
-	TRBV11-3	TRBJ2-7	-	TGTGCCAGCAGCTTGATGAGGGGCCCCTACGAGCAGTACTTC	CASSLMRGPYEQYF
few	TRBV20-1	TRBJ2-7	-	TGCAGTGCTAGAGATGATCCCGGAGGGGCGGGGGAGCAGTACTTC	CSARDDPGGAGEQYF
many	TRBV11-2	TRBJ2-2	TRBD1	TGTGCCAGCAGCTTTCCTTTCAGGGGGAGAATGAACACCGGGGAGCTGTTTTTT	CASSFPFRGRMNTGELFF
-	TRBV5-1	TRBJ1-1	-	TGCGCCAGCCGGGACCTCTTGAACACTGAAGCTTTCTTT	CASRDLLNTEAFF
many	TRBV11-2	TRBJ1-1	TRBD1	TGTGCCAGCAGCTTAGATGCGACAGGGAGCTTGAACACTGAACCTTTCTTT	CASSLDATGSLNTEPFF
few	TRBV12-3/TRBV12-4	TRBJ1-2	TRBD1	TGTGCCATCCCGGACAGGGCGAACTATGGCTACACCTTC	CAIPDRANYGYTF
few	TRBV7-9	TRBJ2-7	-	TGTGCCAGCAGCCCCGACACCTACGAGCAGTACTTC	CASSPDTYEQYF
-	TRBV9	TRBJ2-2	TRBD2	TGTGCCAGCAGCCCCCCCGGACTAGCGGGCGTGAACACCGGGGAGCTGTTTTTT	CASSPPGLAGVNTGELFF
many	TRBV12-3/TRBV12-4	TRBJ2-6	-	TGTGCCAGCAGTTTTCGCAGGGGAGCCGGGGCCAACGTCCTGACTTTC	CASSFRRGAGANVLTF
-	TRBV21-1	TRBJ1-1	-	TGTGCCAGCAGCAAAGGCGCTAACACTGAAGCTTTCTTT	CASSKGANTEAFF
-	TRBV9	TRBJ2-3	TRBD2	TGTGCCAGCAGCGCCGGACTAGTAACAGATACGCAGTATTTT	CASSAGLVTDTQYF